This T cell receptor beta chain was recorded in a study of T cell changes during pregnancy in multiple sclerosis. Produced via immunoSEQ multiplex PCR; TCRdb's table is partial and in-frame only. Of 77,000 or so clones detected, roughly 93% appear once; the ten largest clones hold around 0.75%. Germline V CDR1 and CDR2: SGHTA, FQGNSA. The CDR3 spans 15 residues. V lost 2 bases and J 2 bases, leaving 7 bases between the germline ends. The sample here was peripheral blood, taken in the second trimester of pregnancy. This TCR was sampled from a female donor in good health, enrolled as a control in a pregnancy study. This rearrangement joins TRBV7-2 to TRBJ2-6; tentative D call: TRBD1 (5 bases). CDR3 coding DNA: TGTGCCAGCAGCTTAAGGACAACTGGGGCCAACGTCCTGACTTTC. It is translated as CASSLRTTGANVLTF.